Each of the 15 T cell receptor beta chains below was sequenced from the same sample in a study of shared clonotypes between healthy human individuals. Terminally differentiated effector memory CD45RA+ cells were excluded by CCR7 positive selection of CD45RO-negative cells. Measured with immunoSEQ multiplex PCR; TCRdb has only the in-frame clones, and not every one. The sample records around 2,100,000 clones, about 95% being singletons. Sequencing was carried out using naive CD8+ T cells sorted from blood. Source of these receptors: a man between 18 and 29 years old in good health.

The rearrangement joins TRBV5-6 to TRBJ1-4; 7 nucleotides align to TRBD1. CDR1 is SGHDT and CDR2 is YYEEEE in the germline V gene. The CDR3 consists of 15 residues. The V segment lost 4 bases and the J segment 4 bases; nucleotides outside the gene matches: 7. CDR3 in amino acids: CASSDDRDFNEKLFF. CDR3 DNA: TGTGCCAGCAGCGACGACAGGGATTTTAATGAAAAACTGTTTTTT.

V is TRBV6-1 and J is TRBJ2-5; 8 bases agree with TRBD1. CDR1 is MNHNS, CDR2 SASEGT, per germline. V shed 4 bases and J 4 bases; nucleotides not matched to a gene: 11. The CDR3 consists of 16 residues. The CDR3 here is CASSVHRGRYPETQYF. DNA for the CDR3: TGTGCCAGCAGTGTCCACAGGGGGAGGTATCCAGAGACCCAGTACTTC.

CDR3 in amino acids: CASSSKTGGTDTQYF. For the CDR3, the DNA is TGTGCCAGCAGCTCTAAGACAGGGGGCACAGATACGCAGTATTTT. The chain links TRBV7-6 to TRBJ2-3; 8 bases map to TRBD1. This CDR3 contains 15 residues. Losses at the gene ends were 4 bases for V and 1 base for J; bases not matched to a gene: 4. In germline, CDR1 is SGHVS, CDR2 FNYEAQ. Combining the CDR3 with reference TRBV7-6 and TRBJ2-3 gives the whole variable domain GAGVSQSPRYKVTKRGQDVALRCDPISGHVSLYWYRQALGQGPEFLTYFNYEAQQDKSGLPNDRFSAERPEGSISTLTIQRTEQRDSAMYRCASSSKTGGTDTQYFGPGTRLTVL.

The gene calls are TRBV30 and TRBJ2-5; TRBD1 matches at 11 bases. Germline V gives CDR1 GTSNPN, CDR2 SVGIG (reference sequence). This CDR3 region has 17 residues. V shed 1 base, J shed 3 bases, and the junction held 10 bases outside the gene matches. The CDR3 region is CAWSEGAGQGVKETQYF. CDR3 sequence (DNA): TGTGCCTGGAGTGAGGGTGCGGGACAGGGGGTTAAAGAGACCCAGTACTTC.

This chain uses TRBV5-1 with TRBJ2-1; perhaps TRBD2 as D (5 bases). Deletions cut 1 base from V and 0 bases from J, with 11 bases between. The CDR3 has 16 residues. CDR1 SGHRS and CDR2 YFSETQ come from the germline V gene. The CDR3 DNA sequence: TGCGCCAGCAGCTTGTTGGAGGATTCCTCCTACAATGAGCAGTTCTTC. This sequence encodes CASSLLEDSSYNEQFF.

The J gene is TRBJ2-2, the V gene TRBV4-1; weak D call: TRBD2 (5 bases). The germline V gene has CDR1 MGHRA and CDR2 YSYEKL. Trimming left V 0 bases short and J 7 bases short, with 15 bases between. This CDR3 is built from 16 residues. The CDR3 sequence is CASSQDGRGLGGELFF. CDR3 DNA: TGCGCCAGCAGCCAAGATGGGCGAGGGTTGGGCGGGGAGCTGTTTTTT.

This chain connects TRBV6-5 to TRBJ2-1; D might be TRBD1 (6 bases). The germline CDR1 and CDR2 sequences are MNHEY and SVGAGI. The V end lost 7 bases, the J end lost 3 bases, and 16 bases lay between the germline ends. This CDR3 region has 15 residues. CDR3 nucleotides: TGTGCCAGCACCCAAGGGGGTTGGGGCTACAATGAGCAGTTCTTC. It is translated as CASTQGGWGYNEQFF.

V is TRBV28 and J is TRBJ1-5; D possibly corresponds to TRBD1 (5 bases). V was trimmed by 5 bases and J by 1 base, leaving 12 bases between them. The CDR3 extends over 15 amino acids. Germline lookup yields CDR1 MDHEN and CDR2 SYDVKM. CDR3 sequence: CASSGGGNSNQPQHF. CDR3 nucleotides: TGTGCCAGCAGTGGGGGGGGGAACAGCAATCAGCCCCAGCATTTT.

In regard to this clone: The sample has other DNA sequences that encode this CDR3 too. This CDR3 reads CASSQDPDYEQYF. The DNA for the CDR3 is TGCGCCAGCAGCCAAGACCCAGACTACGAGCAGTACTTC. This chain uses TRBV4-1 with TRBJ2-7; the D is unclear. V shed 0 bases and J shed 3 bases, with 6 bases lying between them. In germline, CDR1 is MGHRA, CDR2 YSYEKL. This CDR3 comprises 13 residues.

CDR3 sequence (DNA): TGTGCCAGCAGTTTAGTGGGAGGGGGAGTGCCGCCGGACGAGACCCAGTACTTC. Translated: CASSLVGGGVPPDETQYF. J is TRBJ2-5 and V is TRBV28, with a weak D call TRBD2 (7 bases). CDR3 size: 18 residues. The V end lost 2 bases, the J end lost 5 bases, and 24 bases lay between the germline ends. Germline-derived CDR1 and CDR2 are MDHEN and SYDVKM.

In nucleotides, the CDR3 is TGTGCCAGCAGTGGGGGCGTGGGGGATGAAAAACTGTTTTTT. This gives the protein CASSGGVGDEKLFF. V usage is TRBV2 and J usage is TRBJ1-4, with D perhaps TRBD1 (5 bases). Germline lookup yields CDR1 SNHLY and CDR2 FYNNEI. This CDR3 spans 14 amino acids. V lost 4 bases and J 6 bases, leaving 12 bases between the germline ends.

CDR3 sequence: CASSQRTGFSNQPQHF. In DNA, the CDR3 is TGTGCCTCGTCCCAACGGACAGGCTTTAGCAATCAGCCCCAGCATTTT. The J gene is TRBJ1-5, the V gene TRBV27; TRBD1 agrees at 7 bases. CDR3 size: 16 residues. Per germline, CDR1 MNHEY and CDR2 SMNVEV (reference sequence). With V trimmed by 11 bases and J by 0 bases, 13 bases remained unmatched.

This clone was detected a few times. The V call is TRBV27, the J call TRBJ2-7; possibly TRBD1 for D (6 bases). V lost 5 bases to trimming and J lost 2 bases, with 13 bases between them. This CDR3 comprises 14 residues. Germline CDR1 reads MNHEY; CDR2 reads SMNVEV (reference sequence). The DNA for the CDR3 is TGTGCCAGCAGTCCGGACAGTCCAACCTACGAGCAGTACTTC. It is translated as CASSPDSPTYEQYF.

V and J are TRBV27 and TRBJ2-3; a possible D gene is TRBD1 (5 bases). V was trimmed by 5 bases and J by 4 bases, leaving 19 bases between them. The CDR3 is 16 residues long. Per germline, CDR1 MNHEY and CDR2 SMNVEV (reference sequence). CDR3 amino acids: CASSASWGEVADTQYF. CDR3 DNA sequence: TGTGCCAGCAGTGCCTCCTGGGGCGAAGTCGCAGATACGCAGTATTTT.

The V gene is TRBV5-6, the J gene TRBJ2-7; a possible D gene is TRBD2 (5 bases). The CDR3 is 14 residues long. The V gene's germline CDR1 is SGHDT and CDR2 YYEEEE. V lost 0 bases to trimming and J lost 7 bases, with 14 bases between them. CDR3 DNA: TGTGCCAGCAGCTTGGGGACTTGGGATGGGGAGCAGTACTTC. Amino acid sequence: CASSLGTWDGEQYF.